This TCR beta chain was documented in a study of blood T cells in healthy people across ages. Study results and limitations: Long-lived donors carried more naive CD4+ cells and greater diversity than aged donors. Significant beta diversity loss was already apparent by age roughly 38, declining roughly linearly. Changes in expanded clonotypes were possibly confounded, as the CMV status of donors was unknown.

Combining a sample-barcoded 5' primer with a J-beta primer mix, a second PCR ran for roughly 6 to 11 cycles. TCRdb reanalysed the 5' RACE reads using MiXCR and keeps one entry per CDR3 protein. Here the sample spans fewer than 700,000 distinct CDR3 sequences, about 45% being singletons. On this clonotype itself: Its antigen is currently unknown.

Investigators took 9.5 to 10 milliliters of peripheral blood from every donor. Germline loops: CDR1 SGHDN, CDR2 FVKESK. V was pared by 0 bases and J by 0 bases, with 6 bases between. There are 14 residues in the CDR3. The gene calls are TRBV14 and TRBJ2-7; no clear D. This sequence was found in a man older than 75 in good health. Sequences were obtained from blood. The CDR3 reads CASSQEWDSYEQYF. The CDR3 bases are TGTGCCAGCAGCCAAGAGTGGGACTCCTACGAGCAGTACTTC.